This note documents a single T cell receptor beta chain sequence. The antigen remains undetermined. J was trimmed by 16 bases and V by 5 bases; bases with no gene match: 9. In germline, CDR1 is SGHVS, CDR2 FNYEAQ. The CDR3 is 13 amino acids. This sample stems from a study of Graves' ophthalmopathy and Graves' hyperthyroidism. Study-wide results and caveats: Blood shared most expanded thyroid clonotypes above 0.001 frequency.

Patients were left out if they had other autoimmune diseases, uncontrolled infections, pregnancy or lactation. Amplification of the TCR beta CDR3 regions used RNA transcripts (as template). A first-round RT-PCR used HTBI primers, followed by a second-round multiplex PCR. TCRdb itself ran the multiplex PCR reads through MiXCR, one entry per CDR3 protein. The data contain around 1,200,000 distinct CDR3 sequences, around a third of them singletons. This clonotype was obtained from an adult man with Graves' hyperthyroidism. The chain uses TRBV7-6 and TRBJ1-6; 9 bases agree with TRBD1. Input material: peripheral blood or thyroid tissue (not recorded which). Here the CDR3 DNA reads TGTGCCAGCAGCCTTGGGACAGGGCAGTTTCTCCACTTT. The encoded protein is CASSLGTGQFLHF.